The rows below give T cell receptor beta chains drawn from one sample of a study of cytomegalovirus exposure and HLA in healthy donors. Data came from immunoSEQ multiplex PCR; TCRdb stores just in-frame clones and leaves some out. The table lists roughly 90,000 clones, approximately 84% of them singletons. The sample was PBMCs. Receptor source: a man aged 18 to 35 in good health and CMV-seronegative. Each CDR3 is given without its conserved first and last residue. D genes are given only for firm matches.

v_gene: TRBV7-6
d_gene: NA
CDR3aa: ASSLAVGGVTEAF

v_gene: TRBV7-6
d_gene: NA
CDR3aa: ASSLLPPTGQF

v_gene: TRBV7-9
d_gene: NA
CDR3aa: ASSLAGTGDTGELF

v_gene: TRBV11-2
d_gene: NA
CDR3aa: ASSRLRAQLPGANVLT

v_gene: TRBV11-2
d_gene: TRBD2
CDR3aa: ASSYISGTSGAYNEQF

v_gene: TRBV7-8
d_gene: NA
CDR3aa: ASSRGAGNNQPQH

v_gene: TRBV9
d_gene: NA
CDR3aa: ASSVEVGGLGNYGYT

v_gene: TRBV7-2
d_gene: NA
CDR3aa: ASSEDPGLRYEQY

v_gene: TRBV5-1
d_gene: TRBD2
CDR3aa: ASSPGTSGARGETQY

v_gene: TRBV5-1
d_gene: NA
CDR3aa: ASSLNAGNTEAF

v_gene: TRBV9
d_gene: NA
CDR3aa: ASSVAGSPIANEQF

v_gene: TRBV5-4
d_gene: TRBD2
CDR3aa: ATHLPSGIGEQF

v_gene: TRBV5-1
d_gene: TRBD1
CDR3aa: ASSLLSRQGAIPGELF

v_gene: TRBV5-4
d_gene: TRBD2
CDR3aa: ASSIGTTGLAGAYNEQF

v_gene: TRBV28
d_gene: TRBD1
CDR3aa: ASSLTGTAYEQY

v_gene: TRBV13
d_gene: NA
CDR3aa: ASSQETLRNEQY

v_gene: TRBV2
d_gene: NA
CDR3aa: ASSSGNGETSEAF

v_gene: TRBV7-8
d_gene: TRBD2
CDR3aa: ASSLSGGGVTDTQY

v_gene: TRBV19
d_gene: NA
CDR3aa: ASKRSNEQF

v_gene: TRBV2
d_gene: NA
CDR3aa: AKRDTNYGYT

v_gene: TRBV18
d_gene: TRBD1
CDR3aa: ASSPLTGDTEAF

v_gene: TRBV5-1
d_gene: TRBD2
CDR3aa: ASSLGLAGYYEQF

v_gene: TRBV28
d_gene: NA
CDR3aa: ASSTPGHGNTEAF

v_gene: TRBV2
d_gene: NA
CDR3aa: ASSGWRLGGDTQY

v_gene: TRBV29-1
d_gene: NA
CDR3aa: SSERNTEAF

v_gene: TRBV4-2
d_gene: TRBD1
CDR3aa: ASSQAGGVWGYT

v_gene: TRBV5-8
d_gene: TRBD1
CDR3aa: ASSLRPRTGTEAF

v_gene: TRBV6-1
d_gene: NA
CDR3aa: ASKGVSRGPQPQH

v_gene: TRBV6-6
d_gene: TRBD1
CDR3aa: ATSGTGGNQPQH

v_gene: TRBV5-1
d_gene: TRBD1
CDR3aa: ASSPGTGETQY

v_gene: TRBV7-2
d_gene: NA
CDR3aa: ASSLRRVSTIY

v_gene: TRBV6-5
d_gene: TRBD1
CDR3aa: ASSYSSGGTEAF

v_gene: TRBV6-5
d_gene: NA
CDR3aa: ASRTDRPYEQY

v_gene: TRBV29-1
d_gene: TRBD1
CDR3aa: SVGRDRGMGQY

v_gene: TRBV6-5
d_gene: NA
CDR3aa: AIRSDYSYEQY

v_gene: TRBV6-5
d_gene: NA
CDR3aa: ASSYRGGPQH

v_gene: TRBV5-1
d_gene: NA
CDR3aa: ASSSGGQAFGKLF

v_gene: TRBV29-1
d_gene: TRBD2
CDR3aa: SVVRLAGGLYNEQF

v_gene: TRBV27
d_gene: NA
CDR3aa: ASSRPNREQY

v_gene: TRBV7-9
d_gene: TRBD1
CDR3aa: ASSNRGPDTQY

v_gene: TRBV27
d_gene: TRBD1
CDR3aa: ASSLGQGAGSPLH

v_gene: TRBV30
d_gene: NA
CDR3aa: AWGLGGGYNEQF

v_gene: TRBV7-2
d_gene: NA
CDR3aa: ASSPRTGDYEQY

v_gene: TRBV10-2
d_gene: TRBD2
CDR3aa: ASDSGLADEQF

v_gene: TRBV7-9
d_gene: TRBD1
CDR3aa: ASSRRQGMVDTEAF

v_gene: TRBV19
d_gene: TRBD2
CDR3aa: ASSIDPSGATDTQY

v_gene: TRBV6-5
d_gene: TRBD1
CDR3aa: ASSSSIGQGSYEQY

v_gene: TRBV5-1
d_gene: TRBD2
CDR3aa: ASSLAAGVLNEQY

v_gene: TRBV7-3
d_gene: NA
CDR3aa: ASSLGLAYGEQF

v_gene: TRBV29-1
d_gene: NA
CDR3aa: SGETGTDTQY

v_gene: TRBV6-1
d_gene: NA
CDR3aa: ASSELGRRGTQY

v_gene: TRBV10-3
d_gene: TRBD2
CDR3aa: ASGGLAEYEQY

v_gene: TRBV10-3
d_gene: NA
CDR3aa: AILSVGSYEQF

v_gene: TRBV19
d_gene: NA
CDR3aa: ASSIYPTGEAF

v_gene: TRBV30
d_gene: TRBD2
CDR3aa: AWMRGRADTQY

v_gene: TRBV25-1
d_gene: NA
CDR3aa: ASSDRGGGGRSEKLF

v_gene: TRBV5-4
d_gene: NA
CDR3aa: ASSVGGTYEQY

v_gene: TRBV2
d_gene: NA
CDR3aa: ASILDPTVNEQF

v_gene: TRBV6-1
d_gene: NA
CDR3aa: ASSERFEAF